The source of this T cell receptor beta chain is a study of post-analysis software for immune sequencing data. About the research overall: Disease courses included relapsing-remitting, secondary progressive and progressive-relapsing multiple sclerosis.

Of note for this clonotype: Antigen unknown.

This CDR3 contains 15 residues. V dropped 5 bases and J dropped 2 bases, with 13 bases sitting between them. Germline V lookup: CDR1 SEHNR, CDR2 FQNEAQ (reference sequence). Study results and caveats: Included in a set of five TRBV segments more frequent in patients than controls were TRBV5-6, TRBV5-1 and TRBV20-1. A significant reduction in normalized Chao1 diversity was observed in multiple sclerosis patients versus controls. When the samples were clustered directly with F measure, those that had been prepared in the same batch showed strong co-clustering.

The TCR beta cDNA libraries carried unique molecular identifiers. From approximately 1 to 10 million T cells, about 500,000 cDNA molecules were obtained. TCRdb re-derived calls from the PCR reads in MiXCR, one entry per CDR3 protein. Of around 700,000 distinct CDR3 sequences listed, 55% to 70% are singletons. The TCR was taken from a girl aged 2 to 9 with multiple sclerosis. Material for sequencing was blood. The rearrangement uses TRBV7-9 and TRBJ2-1, with a tentative D call TRBD2 (5 bases). The CDR3 is CASSPPGNAYNEQFF. The CDR3 nucleotides are TGTGCCAGCAGCCCCCCGGGGAATGCCTACAATGAGCAGTTCTTC.